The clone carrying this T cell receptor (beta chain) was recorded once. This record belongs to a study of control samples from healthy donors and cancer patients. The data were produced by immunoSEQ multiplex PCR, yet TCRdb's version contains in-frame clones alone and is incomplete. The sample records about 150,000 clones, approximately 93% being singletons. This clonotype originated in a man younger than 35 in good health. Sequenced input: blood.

CDR3 in DNA: TGTGCCAGTAGTATAAACCTAGGTTCAACTGAAGCTTTCTTT. Its translation is CASSINLGSTEAFF. J is TRBJ1-1 and V is TRBV19; D is unclear. CDR3 length: 14 amino acids. The ends were cut back, 2 bases at V and 5 bases at J, with 12 bases in the middle. Germline V gene data show CDR1 as LNHDA and CDR2 as SQIVND (reference sequence).